These 25 T cell receptor beta chains came from one sample sequenced in a study of Graves' ophthalmopathy and Graves' hyperthyroidism. The TCR beta CDR3 regions underwent amplification from RNA transcripts. First-round RT-PCR used HTBI primers; second-round multiplex PCR followed. MiXCR, applied by TCRdb to the multiplex PCR reads, yields one record per CDR3 protein. The top ten clones hold approximately 3% of a sample with around 400,000 distinct CDR3 sequences, around 21% of them seen once. Input material: peripheral blood. The receptors were sampled from a woman aged 18-29 years with stable Graves' hyperthyroidism.

This clonotype was seen repeatedly, ten times or more. This CDR3 is CSVWVNTEAFF. The CDR3 bases are TGCAGCGTATGGGTGAACACTGAAGCTTTCTTT. The chain is built from TRBV29-1 and TRBJ1-1, with D hard to call. Looked up from germline, CDR1 is SQVTM and CDR2 is ANQGSEA. V lost 6 bases to trimming and J lost 0 bases, with 5 bases between them. This CDR3 has 11 residues.

This clonotype was recorded many times. This chain joins TRBV4-3 and TRBJ2-4; D not certain. V lost 0 bases and J 0 bases, leaving 9 bases between the germline ends. The germline gives CDR1 LGHNA, CDR2 YSLEER. The CDR3 extends over 16 amino acids. Here the CDR3 reads CASSQESGGAKNIQYF. The CDR3 DNA is TGCGCCAGCAGCCAAGAATCAGGTGGAGCCAAAAACATTCAGTACTTC.

The rearrangement joins TRBV6-5 to TRBJ1-1; TRBD1 matches at 10 bases. Losses at the gene ends were 2 bases for V and 1 base for J; bases not matched to a gene: 1. Germline V gene sequence: CDR1 MNHEY, CDR2 SVGAGI. The CDR3 consists of 15 residues. Here the CDR3 DNA reads TGTGCCAGCAGTTACGACAGGGGGCCGAACACTGAAGCTTTCTTT. Protein product: CASSYDRGPNTEAFF.

There are many counts of this clonotype. The V call is TRBV7-2, the J call TRBJ1-1; 10 nucleotides line up with TRBD1. V lost 4 bases and J lost 3; bases outside the gene matches: 2. Germline loops: CDR1 SGHTA, CDR2 FQGNSA. The length of the CDR3 is 14 residues. CDR3 loop: CASSWTGGDTEAFF. As DNA, the CDR3 is TGTGCCAGCAGCTGGACAGGGGGGGACACTGAAGCTTTCTTT.

This clonotype occurred many times. The chain is built from TRBV5-1 and TRBJ2-7, with D unresolved. V was shortened by 0 bases and J by 5 bases, with 15 bases between the two germline ends. The CDR3 is 15 amino acids. CDR1 and CDR2 (germline): SGHRS, YFSETQ. The CDR3 loop reads CASSLALVGSNEQYF. Here the CDR3 DNA reads TGCGCCAGCAGCTTGGCCTTGGTAGGGTCAAACGAGCAGTACTTC.

At least ten counts were recorded for this clonotype. The V and J genes are TRBV11-2 and TRBJ2-2, with D uncertain. The V gene lost 0 bases and the J gene lost 8 bases, with 7 bases spanning the gap. This CDR3 contains 13 residues. Germline lookup yields CDR1 SGHAT and CDR2 FQNNGV. The DNA for the CDR3 is TGTGCCAGCAGCTTAGAAAGCGTTGGGGAGCTGTTTTTT. Translated, it gives CASSLESVGELFF.

The genes are TRBV20-1 and TRBJ2-7, with D unresolved. CDR1 and CDR2 from the germline V gene are DFQATT and SNEGSKA (reference sequence). Between the trimmed V and J ends, which lost 1 base and 2 bases, there was a span of 9 bases. The CDR3 loop spans 13 amino acids. CDR3 residues: CSARGRLPYEQYF. The CDR3 nucleotides read TGCAGTGCTAGAGGAAGGTTGCCCTACGAGCAGTACTTC.

This clonotype was counted at least ten times. This chain links TRBV12-3 or TRBV12-4 with TRBJ1-2; 7 nucleotides match TRBD1. The CDR3 extends over 13 amino acids. Trimming took 6 bases from V and 1 from J; bases not matched to a gene: 2. The CDR3 reads CASSGQVNYGYTF. The CDR3 coding sequence is TGTGCCAGCAGCGGACAGGTTAACTATGGCTACACCTTC.

This clonotype appeared many times. The chain uses TRBV6-1 and TRBJ2-7, with D perhaps TRBD1 (6 bases). Germline CDR1 MNHNS, CDR2 SASEGT. Trimming pared 4 bases from V and 1 base from J, leaving 11 bases between. CDR3 length equals 14 residues. DNA for the CDR3: TGTGCCAGCAGTGGGAGACAGGTATCCTACGAGCAGTACTTC. This gives the protein CASSGRQVSYEQYF.

This clonotype was recorded at least ten times. V is TRBV12-3 or TRBV12-4 and J is TRBJ2-4; 7 nucleotides line up with TRBD1. Unmatched junction bases numbered 5, after V lost 2 bases and J lost 1 base. The CDR3 runs 16 residues. The CDR3: CASSLNEGAAKNIQYF. DNA of the CDR3: TGTGCCAGCAGTTTAAACGAGGGGGCGGCCAAAAACATTCAGTACTTC.

The V gene is TRBV12-3 or TRBV12-4, the J gene TRBJ2-6; D perhaps matches TRBD2 (6 bases). The CDR3 spans 16 residues. The V and J ends lost 6 bases and 3 bases respectively, with 15 bases between them. The CDR3 is CASSPGVGGGANVLTF. CDR3 bases: TGTGCCAGCAGCCCGGGGGTAGGAGGTGGGGCCAACGTCCTGACTTTC.

This clonotype was observed at least ten times. This sequence joins TRBV6-1 and TRBJ2-7; possibly TRBD2 for D (6 bases). The CDR3 extends over 15 amino acids. Germline lookup yields CDR1 MNHNS and CDR2 SASEGT. V was clipped by 4 bases and J by 0 bases, with 13 bases between them. The CDR3 DNA sequence: TGTGCCAGCAGTGGTCTGGGGGGTAGCTCCTACGAGCAGTACTTC. Translating gives CASSGLGGSSYEQYF.

This clonotype appeared many times. CDR3 sequence reads: CASSGTPGTQYF. The CDR3 bases are TGTGCCAGCAGTGGGACCCCCGGGACACAGTACTTC. V usage is TRBV28 and J usage is TRBJ2-7, with a possible D match to TRBD1 (6 bases). Germline V gene data show CDR1 as MDHEN and CDR2 as SYDVKM. The CDR3 runs 12 residues. Trimming pared 5 bases from V and 10 bases from J, leaving 15 bases between.

This clonotype was counted between two and nine times. The chain recombines TRBV30 with TRBJ1-2; TRBD1 matches at 7 bases. V lost 3 bases, J lost 2 bases, and 6 bases stayed unmatched. The CDR3 extends over 14 amino acids. Germline values: CDR1 GTSNPN, CDR2 SVGIG (reference sequence). The CDR3 DNA sequence: TGTGCCTGGAGGGAGACAGGGATCAACTATGGCTACACCTTC. This encodes CAWRETGINYGYTF.

CDR3 coding DNA: TGTGCCAGCAGGGCCAACGATCGGACTTTTGGCTACACCTTC. Amino acid sequence: CASRANDRTFGYTF. The rearrangement uses TRBV25-1 and TRBJ1-2; D gene uncertain. The germline gives CDR1 MGHDK, CDR2 SYGVNS. The CDR3 length is 14 residues. Trimming stripped 6 bases from V and 7 bases from J, with 18 bases between.

In its sample, this clonotype was seen many times. The genes are TRBV5-1 and TRBJ2-5, with TRBD2 matching over 8 bases. Germline CDR1 SGHRS, CDR2 YFSETQ. V lost 7 bases and J lost 4; bases outside the gene matches: 12. The CDR3 runs to 15 residues. The CDR3 protein is CASGTSGTLGETQYF. The CDR3 bases are TGCGCCAGCGGAACTAGCGGCACCCTCGGAGAGACCCAGTACTTC.

This clonotype was counted at least ten times. The gene calls are TRBV12-3 or TRBV12-4 and TRBJ1-2, with D possibly TRBD1 on 5 matching bases. Trimming removed 4 bases at V and 1 base at J, with 16 bases between. The CDR3 spans 16 residues. This CDR3 reads CASSSDRQNFNYGYTF. CDR3 DNA sequence: TGTGCCAGCAGTTCTGACAGACAGAACTTTAACTATGGCTACACCTTC.

This clonotype was counted at least ten times. This chain connects TRBV7-2 to TRBJ1-2; D remains ambiguous. The CDR3 runs to 14 residues. The germline CDR1 and CDR2 sequences are SGHTA and FQGNSA. The V gene lost 5 bases and the J gene lost 5 bases, with 15 bases spanning the gap. The CDR3 DNA reads TGTGCCAGCAGCCTCGGACCCGAGGGATATGGCTACACCTTC. Residues: CASSLGPEGYGYTF.

This clonotype showed up just a few times. The chain combines TRBV11-1 with TRBJ2-4; 11 bases are a match to TRBD1. The CDR3 sequence is 23 residues long. Germline assignment: CDR1 SGHAT and CDR2 FQDESV (reference sequence). Unmatched junction bases numbered 19, after V lost 0 bases and J lost 0 bases. The CDR3 coding sequence is TGTGCCAGCAGCTTAGCTTGGACAGGGGGCAAGGGGAACTCGTTGGAAGCCAAAAACATTCAGTACTTC. It yields the protein CASSLAWTGGKGNSLEAKNIQYF.

The table lists this clonotype with many counts. The chain has TRBV7-2 and TRBJ2-2; 9 bases are shared with TRBD1. The CDR3 is 16 amino acids. Germline V gene data show CDR1 as SGHTA and CDR2 as FQGNSA. Trimming at V came to 0 bases and at J to 7 bases, leaving 6 bases not matched to a gene. This CDR3 reads CASSLAPGQGFGELFF. The CDR3 DNA follows: TGTGCCAGCAGCTTAGCCCCGGGACAGGGATTCGGGGAGCTGTTTTTT.

This clonotype was found many times. V is TRBV7-8 and J is TRBJ1-5; D not resolved. Germline CDR1 SGHVS, CDR2 FQNEAQ. V was trimmed by 2 bases and J by 5 bases, leaving 13 bases between them. The CDR3 contains 15 residues. This CDR3 reads CASSLSPYGYQPQHF. In nucleotides, the CDR3 is TGTGCCAGCAGCTTAAGCCCTTATGGGTATCAGCCCCAGCATTTT.

This clonotype was counted ten times or more. The rearrangement uses TRBV30 and TRBJ1-2, with D tentatively TRBD1 (5 bases). CDR1 is GTSNPN, CDR2 SVGIG, per germline (reference sequence). Trimming removed 2 bases at V and 2 bases at J, with 15 bases between. The CDR3 is made up of 15 amino acids. The CDR3 region has the DNA TGTGCCTGGAGTCTGCCCAGGGTCGTGAACTATGGCTACACCTTC. Its translation: CAWSLPRVVNYGYTF.

This clonotype was seen repeatedly, ten times or more. The V call is TRBV13, the J call TRBJ2-5; D gene ambiguous. V lost 1 base, J lost 4 bases, and 13 bases lay in between. This CDR3 region has 15 residues. Germline V CDR1 and CDR2: PRHDT, FYEKMQ (reference sequence). The CDR3 spells CASSLAGPMGETQYF. The CDR3 region has the DNA TGTGCCAGCAGCTTAGCAGGCCCCATGGGAGAGACCCAGTACTTC.

Many counts were recorded for this clonotype. V and J are TRBV10-3 and TRBJ2-5; 11 nucleotides agree with TRBD2. This CDR3 comprises 15 residues. The germline CDR1 and CDR2 sequences are ENHRY and SYGVKD. V dropped 5 bases and J dropped 5; count of bases not matched to a gene: 7. The CDR3 spells CAISKTSGTLETQYF. CDR3 coding DNA: TGTGCCATCAGTAAGACTAGCGGGACCTTGGAGACCCAGTACTTC.

This chain joins TRBV15 and TRBJ1-1; a weak D match, TRBD1 (5 bases). CDR3 length equals 14 residues. Per germline, CDR1 LNHNV and CDR2 YYDKDF (reference sequence). V was pared by 5 bases and J by 1 base, with 11 bases between. For the CDR3, the DNA is TGTGCCACCAGCGGCTATACAGGGAACACTGAAGCTTTCTTT. Translation gives CATSGYTGNTEAFF.